Listed here are 25 T cell receptor beta chains from one sample, sequenced in a study of blood T cell repertoires in COVID-19. The data were produced by immunoSEQ multiplex PCR, yet TCRdb's version contains in-frame clones alone and is incomplete. The sample records around 300,000 clones, around 89% being singletons. Sample: PBMCs or T cells enriched from blood (not recorded which). These receptors were obtained from a woman between 45 and 65 years old who had recovered from COVID-19.

CDR3 amino acids: CASSFHLAGGKDEQFF. The CDR3 nucleotides read TGCGCCAGCAGCTTTCATCTAGCGGGAGGAAAGGATGAGCAGTTCTTC. V and J are TRBV10-1 and TRBJ2-1; 11 bases map to TRBD2. The CDR3 is 16 residues long. CDR1 is WNHNN, CDR2 SYGVQD, per germline (reference sequence). The V segment lost 6 bases and the J segment 8 bases; nucleotides outside the gene matches: 12.

CDR3 region: CASSSNRAEAFF. The CDR3 DNA sequence: TGCGCCAGCAGCTCTAACCGAGCTGAAGCTTTCTTT. This rearrangement joins TRBV5-1 to TRBJ1-1; no reliable D call. V lost 3 bases and J 6 bases, leaving 9 bases between the germline ends. Germline loops: CDR1 SGHRS, CDR2 YFSETQ. The CDR3 extends over 12 amino acids.

The rearrangement joins TRBV3-1 (or the pseudogene TRBV3-2) to TRBJ1-5; TRBD1 matches at 9 bases. CDR1 and CDR2 from the germline V gene are LGHDT and YNNKEL (reference sequence). The CDR3 contains 21 residues. The V and J ends lost 5 bases and 0 bases, in that order; junction bases with no gene match: 20. The CDR3 protein is CASSKRDRVLIESYSNQPQHF. The CDR3 nucleotides are TGTGCCAGCAGCAAACGGGACAGGGTTTTGATCGAATCTTATAGCAATCAGCCCCAGCATTTT.

As concerns this clone: Different DNA sequences within this sample yield the same CDR3. The chain is built from TRBV12-3 or TRBV12-4 and TRBJ2-7; 7 bases agree with TRBD2. V lost 0 bases, J lost 4 bases, and 0 bases stayed unmatched. The CDR3 has 13 residues. The CDR3 protein is CASSLAGGYEQYF. The CDR3 nucleotides read TGTGCCAGCAGTTTAGCGGGAGGGTACGAGCAGTACTTC.

This chain connects TRBV6-2 or TRBV6-3 to TRBJ1-6; no firm D call. This CDR3 has 14 amino acids. Germline V gene data show CDR1 as MNHEY and CDR2 as SVGEGT. V dropped 2 bases and J dropped 6 bases, with 8 bases sitting between them. CDR3 DNA sequence: TGTGCCAGCAGTTACCCGGAGCCTAATTCACCCCTCCACTTT. Translated, it gives CASSYPEPNSPLHF.

The rearrangement links TRBV4-1 to TRBJ2-4, with D possibly matching TRBD2 (6 bases). The CDR3 is 21 amino acids. CDR1 is MGHRA, CDR2 YSYEKL, per germline. V lost 1 base, J lost 0 bases, and 25 bases lay in between. The CDR3 is CASSQGAAPGRLELAKNIQYF. As DNA, the CDR3 is TGCGCCAGCAGCCAAGGAGCGGCCCCGGGGAGGCTTGAGTTAGCCAAAAACATTCAGTACTTC.

The V gene is TRBV15, the J gene TRBJ1-2; D remains ambiguous. CDR1 is LNHNV, CDR2 YYDKDF, per germline (reference sequence). V dropped 6 bases and J dropped 2 bases, with 10 bases sitting between them. The CDR3 consists of 13 residues. The chain's CDR3 is CATSLARNYGYTF. CDR3 coding DNA: TGTGCCACCAGTTTGGCCAGAAACTATGGCTACACCTTC.

The chain employs TRBV5-4 and TRBJ1-4; 8 nucleotides agree with TRBD1. Germline V gene lookup returns CDR1 SGHNT and CDR2 YYREEE (reference sequence). CDR3 length: 15 residues. Trimming cost V 1 base and J 6 bases; bases outside gene matches: 5. The chain's CDR3 is CASSLKGQGYEKLFF. CDR3 in DNA: TGTGCCAGCAGCTTGAAAGGACAGGGATATGAAAAACTGTTTTTT. Using reference TRBV5-4 and TRBJ1-4 for the parts outside the CDR3, the full variable domain is ETGVTQSPTHLIKTRGQQVTLRCSSQSGHNTVSWYQQALGQGPQFIFQYYREEENGRGNFPPRFSGLQFPNYSSELNVNALELDDSALYLCASSLKGQGYEKLFFGSGTQLSVL.

The chain is built from TRBV9 and TRBJ2-6; tentative D call: TRBD2 (7 bases). The V and J ends lost 3 bases and 1 base respectively, with 17 bases between them. Germline CDR1 and CDR2: SGDLS and YYNGEE. This CDR3 has 18 residues. The chain's CDR3 is CASSGDKRDQSGANVLTF. The CDR3, as DNA: TGTGCCAGCAGCGGGGACAAGCGGGATCAATCTGGGGCCAACGTCCTGACTTTC. Full variable domain (missing parts from reference TRBV9 and TRBJ2-6): DSGVTQTPKHLITATGQRVTLRCSPRSGDLSVYWYQQSLDQGLQFLIQYYNGEERAKGNILERFSAQQFPDLHSELNLSSLELGDSALYFCASSGDKRDQSGANVLTFGAGSRLTVL.

The genes are TRBV9 and TRBJ1-2; 11 nucleotides match TRBD1. There are 14 residues in the CDR3. From germline, CDR1 is SGDLS and CDR2 YYNGEE. The junction had 7 bases not matched to a gene; V was cut back by 4 bases and J by 8 bases. The CDR3 loop is CASSFGQGAGGYTF. The CDR3 DNA follows: TGTGCCAGCAGCTTCGGACAGGGGGCAGGAGGCTACACCTTC.

There are a few counts of this clone. The V and J genes are TRBV3-1 (or the pseudogene TRBV3-2) and TRBJ2-2, with TRBD1 matching over 9 bases. Germline loops: CDR1 LGHDT, CDR2 YNNKEL (reference sequence). The V and J ends lost 4 bases and 4 bases, in that order; junction bases with no gene match: 1. The CDR3 sequence is 14 residues long. The CDR3 is CASSRQGVTGELFF. Written as DNA, the CDR3 is TGTGCCAGCAGCCGACAGGGGGTCACCGGGGAGCTGTTTTTT.

This rearrangement joins TRBV4-1 to TRBJ1-2; 9 bases map to TRBD1. V was clipped by 3 bases and J by 2 bases; unmatched bases: 10. The CDR3 is made up of 17 amino acids. Per the germline V gene, CDR1 is MGHRA and CDR2 is YSYEKL. The CDR3 here is CASSQKGRDRANYGYTF. For the CDR3, the DNA is TGCGCCAGCAGCCAGAAAGGCCGGGACAGGGCAAACTATGGCTACACCTTC.

V gene TRBV28 combines with J gene TRBJ1-4; no reliable D call. Germline CDR1 is MDHEN and CDR2 is SYDVKM. V lost 10 bases and J lost 5, with 5 bases in between. The CDR3 has 10 residues. Here the CDR3 DNA reads TGTGCCACCTTCAATGAAAAACTGTTTTTT. Translated: CATFNEKLFF.

This chain connects TRBV6-5 to TRBJ1-6; TRBD1 aligns across 9 bases. The CDR3 runs 13 residues. With V trimmed by 8 bases and J by 7 bases, 3 bases remained unmatched. Germline assignment: CDR1 MNHEY and CDR2 SVGAGI. The CDR3 nucleotides read TGTGCCAGCCGGGACAGGGTGAATTCACCCCTCCACTTT. Translating it yields CASRDRVNSPLHF.

This rearrangement joins TRBV28 to TRBJ2-3, with 8 bases aligning to TRBD2. The V and J ends lost 6 bases and 0 bases, in that order; junction bases with no gene match: 17. Looked up from germline, CDR1 is MDHEN and CDR2 is SYDVKM. CDR3 size: 19 residues. The CDR3 protein is CASSYRLQLAAPSTDTQYF. The CDR3 DNA is TGTGCCAGCAGCTACAGGTTACAACTAGCGGCTCCTAGCACAGATACGCAGTATTTT.

The genes are TRBV30 and TRBJ1-3, with TRBD1 matching 7 bases. With V trimmed by 5 bases and J by 0 bases, 7 bases remained unmatched. The germline CDR1 and CDR2 sequences are GTSNPN and SVGIG (reference sequence). This CDR3 spans 15 amino acids. The CDR3 DNA reads as TGTGCCTGGTCAGACAGGGTTAGCTCTGGAAACACCATATATTTT. Protein sequence: CAWSDRVSSGNTIYF.

The rearrangement links TRBV19 to TRBJ2-3; D perhaps matches TRBD1 (5 bases). The CDR3 is 13 residues long. Germline loops: CDR1 LNHDA, CDR2 SQIVND (reference sequence). The V gene lost 6 bases and the J gene lost 3 bases, with 10 bases spanning the gap. CDR3 loop: CASSWQGTDTQYF. CDR3 DNA sequence: TGTGCCAGTAGCTGGCAGGGTACAGATACGCAGTATTTT.

The V and J genes are TRBV28 and TRBJ1-2, with unresolved D. The germline gives CDR1 MDHEN, CDR2 SYDVKM. The germline V and J ends were trimmed by 3 bases and 2 bases, with 10 bases remaining between them. This CDR3 is built from 14 residues. The CDR3 here is CASSFGSSNYGYTF. CDR3 nucleotide sequence: TGTGCCAGCAGTTTCGGTTCTAGCAACTATGGCTACACCTTC.

The chain links TRBV7-2 to TRBJ2-7; 8 bases map to TRBD2. Germline V CDR1 and CDR2: SGHTA, FQGNSA. J lost 5 bases, V lost 5 bases, and 17 bases had no gene match. There are 17 residues in the CDR3. CDR3 sequence reads: CASSPRAQSGSPHEQYF. Written as DNA, the CDR3 is TGTGCCAGCAGCCCGCGGGCCCAAAGCGGGAGTCCTCACGAGCAGTACTTC.

This sequence joins TRBV4-3 and TRBJ1-5; D may be TRBD1 (5 bases). Trimming took off 0 bases at V and 2 bases at J, with 26 bases between the two ends. Germline CDR1 reads LGHNA; CDR2 reads YSLEER. CDR3 length: 21 residues. The CDR3 DNA follows: TGCGCCAGCAGCCAAGATATGGCCCCCCTTTACAGGTTAATCTGCAATCAGCCCCAGCATTTT. The encoded protein is CASSQDMAPLYRLICNQPQHF.

The V and J genes are TRBV6-2 or TRBV6-3 and TRBJ2-4; D may be TRBD1 (6 bases). CDR1 and CDR2 (germline): MNHEY, SVGEGT. The CDR3 sequence is 14 residues long. The V end lost 5 bases, the J end lost 8 bases, and 16 bases lay between the germline ends. CDR3 protein: CASSKNRAGDIQYF. Written as DNA, the CDR3 is TGTGCCAGCAGTAAAAACAGGGCAGGAGACATTCAGTACTTC.

CDR3 amino acids: CASSLESSANTGELFF. The CDR3 bases are TGTGCCAGCAGCTTAGAGTCGTCGGCGAACACCGGGGAGCTGTTTTTT. The V call is TRBV11-3, the J call TRBJ2-2; D gene unclear. The length of the CDR3 is 16 residues. Germline CDR1 reads SGHNT; CDR2 reads YENEEA. Trimming cost V 0 bases and J 0 bases, with 8 bases left between them.

On this clone: Other DNA sequences in this sample translate to the same CDR3. V and J are TRBV5-1 and TRBJ1-2; possible D gene TRBD1, 5 bases. The CDR3 contains 14 residues. Germline V gives CDR1 SGHRS, CDR2 YFSETQ. V lost 0 bases to trimming and J lost 3 bases, with 9 bases between them. The DNA for the CDR3 is TGCGCCAGCAGCTTGGACCGGGGGGACTATGGCTACACCTTC. It codes for CASSLDRGDYGYTF.

This sequence joins TRBV19 and TRBJ1-6; D unclear. The CDR3 extends over 13 amino acids. Germline V gene sequence: CDR1 LNHDA, CDR2 SQIVND (reference sequence). V lost 5 bases, J lost 7 bases, and 9 bases lay in between. The CDR3 loop is CASSEDWNSPLHF. The CDR3 nucleotides read TGTGCCAGTAGTGAGGACTGGAATTCACCCCTCCACTTT. Full variable domain (outside the CDR3, taken from reference TRBV19 and TRBJ1-6): DGGITQSPKYLFRKEGQNVTLSCEQNLNHDAMYWYRQDPGQGLRLIYYSQIVNDFQKGDIAEGYSVSREKKESFPLTVTSAQKNPTAFYLCASSEDWNSPLHFGNGTRLTVT.

The genes are TRBV5-3 and TRBJ2-1, with 13 bases aligning to TRBD2. TRBV5-3 carries the ORF label, with uncertain function. CDR3 length equals 12 residues. Trimming cost V 3 bases and J 14 bases; bases outside gene matches: 2. The CDR3 DNA is TGTGCCAGAAGCTCGGGACTAGCGGGAAAGTTCTTC. Amino acid sequence: CARSSGLAGKFF.